The source of this T cell receptor beta chain is a study of cytomegalovirus exposure and HLA in healthy donors. The V end was cut by 5 bases, the J end by 5 bases, with 9 bases between. The germline V gene has CDR1 LNHDA and CDR2 SQIVND (reference sequence). The CDR3 has 13 residues. This table comes from immunoSEQ multiplex PCR, and its TCRdb copy is limited to in-frame clones, with some not included. The sample lists 200,000 to 300,000 clones; about 90% were seen once. The TCR was taken from a young man in good health and CMV-seropositive. The rearrangement uses TRBV19 and TRBJ1-4; D uncertain. Sequencing was carried out using PBMCs. The CDR3 nucleotides are TGTGCCAGTAGTCGGACGGGGAATGAAAAACTGTTTTTT. Translation gives CASSRTGNEKLFF.